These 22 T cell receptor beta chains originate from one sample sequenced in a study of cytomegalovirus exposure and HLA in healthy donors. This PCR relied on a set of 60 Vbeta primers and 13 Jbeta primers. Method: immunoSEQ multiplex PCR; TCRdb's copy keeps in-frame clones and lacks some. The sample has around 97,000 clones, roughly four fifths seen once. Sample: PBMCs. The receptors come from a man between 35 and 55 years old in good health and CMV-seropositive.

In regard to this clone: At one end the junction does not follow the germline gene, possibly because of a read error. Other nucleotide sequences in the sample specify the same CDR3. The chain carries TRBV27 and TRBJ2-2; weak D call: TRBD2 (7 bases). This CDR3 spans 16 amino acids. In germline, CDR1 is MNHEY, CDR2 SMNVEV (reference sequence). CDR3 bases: TGTGCCAGCAGTAAACTAGCGTGGAGGGACACCGGGGAGCTGTTTTTC. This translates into CASSKLAWRDTGELFF.

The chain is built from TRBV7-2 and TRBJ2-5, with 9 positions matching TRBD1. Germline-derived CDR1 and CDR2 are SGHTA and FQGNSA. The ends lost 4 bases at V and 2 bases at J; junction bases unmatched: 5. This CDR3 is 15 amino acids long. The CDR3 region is CASSWTGTGQETQYF. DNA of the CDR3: TGTGCCAGCAGCTGGACCGGGACAGGGCAAGAGACCCAGTACTTC.

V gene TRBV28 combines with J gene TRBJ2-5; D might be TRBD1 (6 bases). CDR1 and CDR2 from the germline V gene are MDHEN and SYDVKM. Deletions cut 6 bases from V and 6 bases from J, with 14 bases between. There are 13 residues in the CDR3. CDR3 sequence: CASSVDGTKTQYF. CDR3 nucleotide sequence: TGTGCCAGCAGCGTAGATGGGACAAAGACCCAGTACTTC.

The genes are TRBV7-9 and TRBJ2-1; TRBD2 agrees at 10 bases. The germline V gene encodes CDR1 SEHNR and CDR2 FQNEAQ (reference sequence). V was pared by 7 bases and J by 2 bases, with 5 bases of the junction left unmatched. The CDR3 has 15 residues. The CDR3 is CASTMGLATYNEQFF. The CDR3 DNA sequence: TGTGCCAGCACCATGGGACTAGCGACCTACAATGAGCAGTTCTTC.

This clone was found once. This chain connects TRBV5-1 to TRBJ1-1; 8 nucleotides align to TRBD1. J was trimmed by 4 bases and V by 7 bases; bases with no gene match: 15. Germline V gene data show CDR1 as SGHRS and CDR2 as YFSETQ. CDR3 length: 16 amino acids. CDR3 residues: CASGLFLGQDGTEAFF. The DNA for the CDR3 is TGCGCCAGCGGGCTCTTTCTGGGACAGGACGGCACTGAAGCTTTCTTT.

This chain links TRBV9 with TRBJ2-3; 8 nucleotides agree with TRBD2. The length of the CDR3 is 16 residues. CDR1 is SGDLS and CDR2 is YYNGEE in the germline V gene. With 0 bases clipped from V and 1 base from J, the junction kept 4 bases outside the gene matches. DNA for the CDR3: TGTGCCAGCAGCGTAGTGGCTAGCGGGCGCACAGATACGCAGTATTTT. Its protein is CASSVVASGRTDTQYF. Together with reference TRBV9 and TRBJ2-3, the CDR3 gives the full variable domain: DSGVTQTPKHLITATGQRVTLRCSPRSGDLSVYWYQQSLDQGLQFLIQYYNGEERAKGNILERFSAQQFPDLHSELNLSSLELGDSALYFCASSVVASGRTDTQYFGPGTRLTVL.

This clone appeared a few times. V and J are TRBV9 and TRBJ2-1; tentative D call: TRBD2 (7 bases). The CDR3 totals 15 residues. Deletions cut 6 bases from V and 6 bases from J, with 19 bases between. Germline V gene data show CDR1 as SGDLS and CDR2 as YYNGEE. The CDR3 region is CASNTWEGGGNEQFF. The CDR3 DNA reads TGTGCCAGCAACACGTGGGAGGGGGGCGGCAATGAGCAGTTCTTC.

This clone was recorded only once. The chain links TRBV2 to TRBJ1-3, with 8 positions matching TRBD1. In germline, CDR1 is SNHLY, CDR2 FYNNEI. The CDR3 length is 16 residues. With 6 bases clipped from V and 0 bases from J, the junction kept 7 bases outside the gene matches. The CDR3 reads CASSFQGQGSGNTIYF. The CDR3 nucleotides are TGTGCCAGCAGCTTTCAAGGACAGGGCTCTGGAAACACCATATATTTT.

The CDR3 loop reads CASRSQGRTDTQYF. The CDR3 nucleotides are TGTGCCAGCAGGTCTCAGGGGCGCACAGATACGCAGTATTTT. V usage is TRBV6-5 and J usage is TRBJ2-3; D might be TRBD1 (6 bases). Germline V gene data show CDR1 as MNHEY and CDR2 as SVGAGI. The CDR3 sequence is 14 residues long. Trimming shortened V by 6 bases and J by 1 base, and 11 bases separated the two germline ends.

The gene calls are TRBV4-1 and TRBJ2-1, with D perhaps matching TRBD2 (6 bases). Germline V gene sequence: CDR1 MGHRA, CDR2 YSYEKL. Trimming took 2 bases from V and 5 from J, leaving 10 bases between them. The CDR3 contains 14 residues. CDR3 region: CASSQREANNEQFF. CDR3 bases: TGCGCCAGCAGCCAAAGGGAGGCCAACAATGAGCAGTTCTTC.

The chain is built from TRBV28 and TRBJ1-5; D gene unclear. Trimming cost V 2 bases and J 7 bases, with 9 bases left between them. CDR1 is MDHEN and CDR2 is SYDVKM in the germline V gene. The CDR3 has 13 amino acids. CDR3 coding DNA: TGTGCCAGCAGTTTAGGGCAAATCCAGCCCCAGCATTTT. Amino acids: CASSLGQIQPQHF.

CDR3 sequence reads: CASSFERGGRGNEQFF. DNA of the CDR3: TGTGCCAGCAGCTTTGAGCGGGGGGGCCGGGGCAATGAGCAGTTCTTC. The rearrangement uses TRBV7-6 and TRBJ2-1, with TRBD2 matching over 10 bases. Losses at the gene ends were 3 bases for V and 6 bases for J; bases not matched to a gene: 8. This CDR3 spans 16 amino acids. The germline CDR1 and CDR2 sequences are SGHVS and FNYEAQ.

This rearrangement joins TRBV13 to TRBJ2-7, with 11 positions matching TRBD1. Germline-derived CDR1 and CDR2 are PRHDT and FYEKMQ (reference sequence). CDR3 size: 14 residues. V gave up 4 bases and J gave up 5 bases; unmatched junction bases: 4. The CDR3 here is CASSSGQGVDEQYF. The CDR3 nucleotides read TGTGCCAGCAGCTCGGGACAGGGGGTCGACGAGCAGTACTTC.

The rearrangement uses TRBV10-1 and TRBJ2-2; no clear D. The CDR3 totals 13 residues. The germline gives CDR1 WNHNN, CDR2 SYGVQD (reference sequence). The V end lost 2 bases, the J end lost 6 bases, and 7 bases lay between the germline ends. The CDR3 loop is CASSESVAGELFF. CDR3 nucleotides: TGCGCCAGCAGTGAGAGCGTGGCCGGGGAGCTGTTTTTT.

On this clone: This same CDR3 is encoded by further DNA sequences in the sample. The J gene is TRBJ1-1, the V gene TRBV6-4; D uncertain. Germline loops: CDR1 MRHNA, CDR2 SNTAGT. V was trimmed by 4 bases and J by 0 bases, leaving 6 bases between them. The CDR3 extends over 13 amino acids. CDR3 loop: CASSVSVNTEAFF. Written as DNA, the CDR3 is TGTGCCAGCAGTGTTTCGGTGAACACTGAAGCTTTCTTT.

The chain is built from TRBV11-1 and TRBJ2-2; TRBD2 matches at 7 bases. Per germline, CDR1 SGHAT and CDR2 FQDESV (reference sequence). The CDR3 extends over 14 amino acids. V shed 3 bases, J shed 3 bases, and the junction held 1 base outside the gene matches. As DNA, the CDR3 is TGTGCCAGCAGCTTCCTAGCGGACACCGGGGAGCTGTTTTTT. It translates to CASSFLADTGELFF.

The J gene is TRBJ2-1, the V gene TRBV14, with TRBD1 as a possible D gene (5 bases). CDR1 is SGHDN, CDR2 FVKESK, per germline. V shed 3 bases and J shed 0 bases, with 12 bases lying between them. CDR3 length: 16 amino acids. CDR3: CASSQSNRISYNEQFF. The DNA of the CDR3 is TGTGCCAGCAGCCAGAGTAACAGGATCTCCTACAATGAGCAGTTCTTC.

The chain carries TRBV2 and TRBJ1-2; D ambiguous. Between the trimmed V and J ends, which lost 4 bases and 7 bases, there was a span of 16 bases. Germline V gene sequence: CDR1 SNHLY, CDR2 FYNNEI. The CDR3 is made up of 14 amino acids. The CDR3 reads CASSADWIPTGYTF. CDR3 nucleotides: TGTGCCAGCAGTGCGGACTGGATTCCGACTGGCTACACCTTC.

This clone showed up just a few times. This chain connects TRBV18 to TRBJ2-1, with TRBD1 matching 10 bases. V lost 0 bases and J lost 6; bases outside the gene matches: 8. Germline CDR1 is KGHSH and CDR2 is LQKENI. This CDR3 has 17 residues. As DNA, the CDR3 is TGTGCCAGCTCACCACCTCTCGGGGACAGGGGTTTCAATGAGCAGTTCTTC. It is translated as CASSPPLGDRGFNEQFF.

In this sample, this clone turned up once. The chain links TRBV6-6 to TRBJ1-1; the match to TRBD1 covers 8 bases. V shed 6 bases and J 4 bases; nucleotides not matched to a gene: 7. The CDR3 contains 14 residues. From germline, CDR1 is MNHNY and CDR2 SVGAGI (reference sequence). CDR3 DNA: TGTGCCAGCAGCCCAGGGGGCTGGGGCACTGAAGCTTTCTTT. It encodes CASSPGGWGTEAFF.

Here the CDR3 reads CAWSVNRDNEQFF. The CDR3 nucleotides read TGTGCCTGGAGTGTAAACAGGGACAATGAGCAGTTCTTC. V usage is TRBV30 and J usage is TRBJ2-1, with D tentatively TRBD1 (6 bases). The CDR3 sequence is 13 residues long. V was pared by 0 bases and J by 5 bases, with 8 bases between. Germline V gene sequence: CDR1 GTSNPN, CDR2 SVGIG (reference sequence).

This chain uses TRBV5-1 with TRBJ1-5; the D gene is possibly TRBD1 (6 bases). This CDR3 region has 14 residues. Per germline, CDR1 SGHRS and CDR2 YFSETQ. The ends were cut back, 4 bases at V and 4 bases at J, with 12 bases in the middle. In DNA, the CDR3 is TGCGCCAGCAGCCCAGGGGTCTGGAATCAGCCCCAGCATTTT. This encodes CASSPGVWNQPQHF. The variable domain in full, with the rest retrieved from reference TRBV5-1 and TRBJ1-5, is KAGVTQTPRYLIKTRGQQVTLSCSPISGHRSVSWYQQTPGQGLQFLFEYFSETQRNKGNFPGRFSGRQFSNSRSEMNVSTLELGDSALYLCASSPGVWNQPQHFGDGTRLSIL.